These T cell receptor beta chains were read from a single sample in a study of T-cell reconstitution after alpha-beta-depleted transplantation in children. TCRdb independently ran MiXCR on the PCR reads; one entry per CDR3 protein. Of 450,000 to 600,000 distinct CDR3 sequences in the sample, roughly 18% were seen once. The sample consisted of PBMCs from the stem cell graft donor, taken from the stem cell graft. The receptors shown here come from a human donor who donated a stem cell graft to a child with acute lymphoblastic leukemia. Each CDR3 is given with its conserved first and last residue. D genes are given only for firm matches. Clone size is given for some rows only: seen once, a few or many times, or a class if the clone is expanded.

v_gene	abundance	j_gene	d_gene	CDR3nt	CDR3aa
TRBV20-1	few	TRBJ1-2	-	TGCAGTGCTAGACTACCGGGCTACGGCGGATCTAAGGACTATGGCTACACCTTC	CSARLPGYGGSKDYGYTF
TRBV11-2	-	TRBJ2-7	-	TGTGCCAGCAGCTTAGACGGAGCCGTCTACGAGCAGTACTTC	CASSLDGAVYEQYF
TRBV19	-	TRBJ1-5	-	TGTGCCAGTTACGGAGAAAATCAGCCCCAGCATTTT	CASYGENQPQHF
TRBV15	-	TRBJ2-6	-	TGTGCCACCAGATCCACTGGCGAGGGGTCGGCTGTGGCCAACGTCCTGACTTTC	CATRSTGEGSAVANVLTF
TRBV11-3	-	TRBJ2-7	TRBD2	TGTGCCAGCAGCCCGACTAGCGGACGCTACGAGCAGTACTTC	CASSPTSGRYEQYF
TRBV4-2	-	TRBJ2-7	-	TGTGCCAGCAGCCAAGATACGGGTTGGCCCTACGAGCAGTACTTC	CASSQDTGWPYEQYF
TRBV6-5	-	TRBJ1-2	-	TGTGCCAGCAGTTACTCGCGGGGCTCCTCCTATGGCTACACCTTC	CASSYSRGSSYGYTF
TRBV5-6	-	TRBJ1-5	-	TGTGCCAGCAGCTTGAGTATGGAGGGGGGTCAGCCCCAGCATTTT	CASSLSMEGGQPQHF
TRBV2	-	TRBJ1-1	-	TGTGCCAGCGGTCTAATGGGAGGGAACACTGAAGCTTTCTTT	CASGLMGGNTEAFF
TRBV13	few	TRBJ2-3	-	TGTGCCAGCAGCTCCGGGACCACCCGCACAGATACGCAGTATTTT	CASSSGTTRTDTQYF
TRBV5-5	few	TRBJ2-2	-	TGTGCCAGCAGCTCAAACAGGGTTATCGGTCCCGGGGAGCTGTTTTTT	CASSSNRVIGPGELFF
TRBV3-1	few	TRBJ2-5	TRBD2	TGTGCCAGCAGCCTCGGGACTAGCGGCCACCAAGAGACCCAGTACTTC	CASSLGTSGHQETQYF
TRBV12-3/TRBV12-4	few	TRBJ2-3	TRBD1	TGTGCCAGCTCGAGACAGGGCACGGATACGCAGTATTTT	CASSRQGTDTQYF
TRBV25-1	few	TRBJ2-7	TRBD2	TGTGCCAGCAGCTTTGGGACTAGCGGGACCTCCTACGAGCAGTACTTC	CASSFGTSGTSYEQYF
TRBV20-1	-	TRBJ2-7	-	TGCAGTGGTAGCGACAGTTACGAGCAGTACTTC	CSGSDSYEQYF
TRBV7-3	-	TRBJ2-1	-	TGTGCCAGCAGTTCCGACAGGTCCCTTGAGCAGTTCTTC	CASSSDRSLEQFF
TRBV20-1	few	TRBJ2-5	-	TGCAGTGCTAGAGATCTAGGGGAGGCGATCCCAGAGACCCAGTACTTC	CSARDLGEAIPETQYF
TRBV18	-	TRBJ1-5	-	TGTGCCAGCTCACCAATACAGGGCAATCAGCCCCAGCATTTT	CASSPIQGNQPQHF
TRBV5-5	many	TRBJ2-3	-	TGTGCCAGCAGCTTGGGGGCCGCAAGCACAGATACGCAGTATTTT	CASSLGAASTDTQYF
TRBV7-3	few	TRBJ1-4	-	TGTGCCAGCAGCCGGACGGGGGCAGGGGAAGAAAAACTGTTTTTT	CASSRTGAGEEKLFF
TRBV7-9	few	TRBJ2-3	-	TGTGCCAGCAGGGGGGACCGAGATACGCAGTATTTT	CASRGDRDTQYF
TRBV5-1	few	TRBJ2-7	TRBD2	TGCGCCAGCAGCGCGCGACTAGCGGGAGTAGAGGGGCAGTACTTC	CASSARLAGVEGQYF
TRBV7-9	-	TRBJ2-7	-	TGTGCCAGCAGCTTAGGTCCGGGACAAAGGGAGCAGTACTTC	CASSLGPGQREQYF
TRBV7-9	-	TRBJ2-2	-	TGTGCCAGCAGCCCGTGGGGTTTAACTACGAACACCGGGGAGCTGTTTTTT	CASSPWGLTTNTGELFF
TRBV7-9	few	TRBJ1-3	-	TGTGCCAGCAGCTTAGGCGGGGGGATATCTGGAAACACCATATATTTT	CASSLGGGISGNTIYF
TRBV5-1	-	TRBJ1-1	-	TGCGCCAGCAGCGACCCAGTGAACACTGAAGCTTTCTTT	CASSDPVNTEAFF
TRBV12-3/TRBV12-4	few	TRBJ2-3	-	TGTGCCAGCAGCCCACCGGTTGAGGGGGAAACTTACCATACGCAGTATTTT	CASSPPVEGETYHTQYF
TRBV5-1	-	TRBJ1-1	-	TGCGCCAGCAGCTTGTGGGTGGAGAGTGAAGCTTTCTTT	CASSLWVESEAFF
TRBV19	few	TRBJ2-2	TRBD2	TGTGCCAGCCGGGACTACCTTAACACCGGGGAGCTGTTTTTT	CASRDYLNTGELFF
TRBV15	-	TRBJ2-1	-	TGTGCCATCAGTCTTACAGGGAGCTCCTACAATGAGCAGTTCTTC	CAISLTGSSYNEQFF
TRBV6-8	many	TRBJ2-7	TRBD2	TGTGCCAGCACCCCCGGGACTAGCGGACCTCAGCAAGGCTACGAGCAGTACTTC	CASTPGTSGPQQGYEQYF
TRBV7-9	few	TRBJ2-1	TRBD2	TGTGCCAGCAGCACCCGGGGGGTTGGCATTGATGAGCAGTTCTTC	CASSTRGVGIDEQFF
TRBV30	-	TRBJ1-1	-	TGTGCCTGGAGGCCCCATTACACTGAAGCTTTCTTT	CAWRPHYTEAFF
TRBV29-1	few	TRBJ2-1	-	TGCAGCGCCCTAGACTGGGCCCTAGCCAATGAGCAGTTCTTC	CSALDWALANEQFF
TRBV4-2	-	TRBJ2-7	TRBD2	TGTGCCAGCAGCCAGGAAGAGGGGCTAGCGGGAGACTACGAGCAGTACTTC	CASSQEEGLAGDYEQYF
TRBV19	-	TRBJ2-2	-	TGTGCCAGTAGTGTCCTGGGGGGAGGCACCGGGGAGCTGTTTTTT	CASSVLGGGTGELFF
TRBV10-3	few	TRBJ1-6	TRBD1	TGTGCCATCAGTCTCTCTGACAGGGGGTATTCACCCCTCCACTTT	CAISLSDRGYSPLHF
TRBV7-2	many	TRBJ2-3	-	TGTGCCAGCAGCTTAATTTCGGGGCTTAGAGGGGATACGCAGTATTTT	CASSLISGLRGDTQYF
TRBV4-1	few	TRBJ2-1	TRBD2	TGCGCCAGCAGCGCACTAGCGATGTCCTACAATGAGCAGTTCTTC	CASSALAMSYNEQFF
TRBV2	few	TRBJ1-5	-	TGTGCCAGCAGTGAAGGCACAGCGAATCAGCCCCAGCATTTT	CASSEGTANQPQHF
TRBV9	-	TRBJ2-2	TRBD2	TGTGCCAGCAGCGTAGATCCGAATAGCGGGAGAATAGGGTACACCGGGGAGCTGTTTTTT	CASSVDPNSGRIGYTGELFF
TRBV7-9	-	TRBJ2-1	-	TGTGCCAGCAGCTTAGGTCCCGAGAAGCAGTTCTTC	CASSLGPEKQFF
TRBV11-1	few	TRBJ2-2	TRBD2	TGTGCCAGCAGCTCACCGGGACTAGCGGGACGCCCCACCGGGGAGCTGTTTTTT	CASSSPGLAGRPTGELFF
TRBV20-1	-	TRBJ1-1	-	TGCAGGGCTTCAAAAACGGGGGCAGGGCGAGGTAAGACTGAAGCTTTCTTT	CRASKTGAGRGKTEAFF